The next 10 T cell receptor beta chains were all read from a single sample in a study of shared clonotypes between healthy human individuals. The table came from immunoSEQ multiplex PCR; TCRdb's copy has only in-frame clones and leaves some out. Of about 530,000 clones in the sample, approximately 95% were seen once. Sequenced sample: naive CD4+ T cells sorted from blood. Described subset: CD45RA+ positively selected. The receptor set was obtained from a woman between 25 and 40 years old in good health.

The rearrangement joins TRBV28 to TRBJ2-1, with a tentative D call TRBD2 (5 bases). Germline V gene sequence: CDR1 MDHEN, CDR2 SYDVKM. Trimming took 6 bases from V and 2 from J, leaving 5 bases between them. This CDR3 spans 12 amino acids. CDR3 nucleotides: TGTGCCAGCAGCGGGACCTACAATGAGCAGTTCTTC. This translates into CASSGTYNEQFF.

The gene calls are TRBV18 and TRBJ2-7, with D possibly being TRBD1 (6 bases). V was trimmed by 5 bases and J by 2 bases, leaving 13 bases between them. The CDR3 is 14 amino acids. Germline CDR1 and CDR2: KGHSH and LQKENI. CDR3 sequence (DNA): TGTGCCAGCTCAAACGACAGGCCTACCTACGAGCAGTACTTC. This gives the protein CASSNDRPTYEQYF.

Of note for this clone: The same CDR3 is also encoded by other DNA sequences in this sample. V is TRBV11-2 and J is TRBJ1-5; D gene ambiguous. V was pared by 1 base and J by 4 bases, with 5 bases between. The CDR3 has 13 amino acids. Germline V lookup: CDR1 SGHAT, CDR2 FQNNGV. CDR3 sequence: CASSLGHNQPQHF. The CDR3 DNA reads as TGTGCCAGCAGCTTAGGCCATAATCAGCCCCAGCATTTT. The full variable domain, rest sourced from reference TRBV11-2 and TRBJ1-5, is EAGVAQSPRYKIIEKRQSVAFWCNPISGHATLYWYQQILGQGPKLLIQFQNNGVVDDSQLPKDRFSAERLKGVDSTLKIQPAKLEDSAVYLCASSLGHNQPQHFGDGTRLSIL.

The chain has TRBV4-1 and TRBJ2-7; maybe TRBD2 (6 bases). The CDR3 loop spans 14 amino acids. The germline CDR1 and CDR2 sequences are MGHRA and YSYEKL. V was cut by 0 bases and J by 3 bases, with 9 bases left in between. CDR3 sequence (DNA): TGCGCCAGCAGCCAAGACCGGGGGTACTACGAGCAGTACTTC. Its translation is CASSQDRGYYEQYF.

V is TRBV27 and J is TRBJ1-5; D not certain. Trimming took off 5 bases at V and 2 bases at J, with 19 bases between the two ends. Germline-derived CDR1 and CDR2 are MNHEY and SMNVEV (reference sequence). CDR3 length equals 17 residues. CDR3 nucleotides: TGTGCCAGCAGTCCCCCTCCCTGGGTGGAGGGCAATCAGCCCCAGCATTTT. The encoded protein is CASSPPPWVEGNQPQHF.

This sequence joins TRBV5-1 and TRBJ1-1; tentatively, D is TRBD1 (5 bases). V was pared by 6 bases and J by 5 bases, with 20 bases between. The CDR3 runs to 15 residues. The germline V gene encodes CDR1 SGHRS and CDR2 YFSETQ. CDR3 in amino acids: CASNSGLGTGTEAFF. The CDR3 DNA follows: TGCGCCAGCAATTCCGGCCTCGGGACGGGGACTGAAGCTTTCTTT.

This chain uses TRBV2 with TRBJ1-1; possibly TRBD1 for D (5 bases). Germline loops: CDR1 SNHLY, CDR2 FYNNEI. The CDR3 consists of 13 residues. V dropped 4 bases and J dropped 3 bases, with 9 bases sitting between them. CDR3 amino acids: CASSGVGDTEAFF. CDR3 bases: TGTGCCAGCAGTGGGGTAGGGGACACTGAAGCTTTCTTT.

The V and J genes are TRBV10-1 and TRBJ2-2; maybe TRBD2 (5 bases). This CDR3 region has 14 residues. Germline-derived CDR1 and CDR2 are WNHNN and SYGVQD (reference sequence). V dropped 0 bases and J dropped 5 bases, with 7 bases sitting between them. The CDR3 sequence: CASSESSGTGELFF. DNA of the CDR3: TGCGCCAGCAGTGAGTCGTCGGGAACCGGGGAGCTGTTTTTT.

The rearrangement joins TRBV5-1 to TRBJ2-3, with D possibly called TRBD1 or TRBD2 (6 bases each). V gave up 4 bases and J gave up 4 bases, with 16 bases separating them. The CDR3 covers 15 residues. Germline values: CDR1 SGHRS, CDR2 YFSETQ. Here the CDR3 reads CASSQRGAVADTQYF. DNA of the CDR3: TGCGCCAGCAGCCAAAGGGGGGCAGTGGCAGATACGCAGTATTTT.

CDR3 sequence (DNA): TGTGCCAGCAGCTCCCCGCAGGGTTTTTTCGACGAGCAGTACTTC. The encoded protein is CASSSPQGFFDEQYF. The J gene is TRBJ2-7, the V gene TRBV28; D possibly corresponds to TRBD1 (5 bases). Trimming pared 6 bases from V and 5 bases from J, leaving 20 bases between. This CDR3 has 15 residues. The germline CDR1 and CDR2 sequences are MDHEN and SYDVKM.